This T cell receptor beta chain was captured in a study of blood T cell repertoires in COVID-19. Looking at the study overall: COVID-19 samples from acute and convalescent phases originated in the United States, Italy and Spain. In each case, the material was cDNA or gDNA derived from T cells, B-cell-depleted T cells, or PBMCs.

Germline-derived CDR1 and CDR2 are SGHNT and YYREEE (reference sequence). The CDR3 is 15 residues long. Trimming pared 3 bases from V and 8 bases from J, leaving 17 bases between. Assay: immunoSEQ multiplex PCR; the TCRdb copy retains only in-frame clones and omits some. The sample shows approximately 150,000 clones, approximately 83% of them seen only once. V is TRBV5-4 and J is TRBJ1-4; tentative D call: TRBD1 (6 bases). Material for sequencing was PBMCs or T cells enriched from blood (not recorded which). The receptor was isolated from a man between 70 and 80 years old who had been exposed to COVID-19. The CDR3 DNA sequence: TGTGCCAGCAGCTCTCAGGGGCGGGGGGAAGAAAAACTGTTTTTT. It translates to CASSSQGRGEEKLFF.